This T cell receptor beta chain comes out of a study of shared clonotypes between healthy human individuals. Germline CDR1 and CDR2: SGHTA and FQGNSA. V was trimmed by 10 bases and J by 7 bases, leaving 26 bases between them. The CDR3 sequence is 15 residues long. Some clones are missing from TCRdb's copy, which holds only in-frame ones; the method was immunoSEQ multiplex PCR. The sample consists of about 230,000 clones, 60% to 80% of them appearing once. The chain carries TRBV7-2 and TRBJ2-7, with D possibly being TRBD2 (6 bases). This TCR came from a man aged 25-45 years in good health. Sequencing used memory CD4+ T cells sorted from blood. Subset of the sample: CD45RA-negative fraction. The CDR3 DNA reads as TGTGCCACCACATTCAGCGGGCCCAAAACCCAGGAGCAGTACTTC. This gives the protein CATTFSGPKTQEQYF. Complete variable domain (other parts from reference TRBV7-2 and TRBJ2-7): GAGVSQSPSNKVTEKGKDVELRCDPISGHTALYWYRQSLGQGLEFLIYFQGNSAPDKSGLPSDRFSAERTGGSVSTLTIQRTQQEDSAVYLCATTFSGPKTQEQYFGPGTRLTVT.